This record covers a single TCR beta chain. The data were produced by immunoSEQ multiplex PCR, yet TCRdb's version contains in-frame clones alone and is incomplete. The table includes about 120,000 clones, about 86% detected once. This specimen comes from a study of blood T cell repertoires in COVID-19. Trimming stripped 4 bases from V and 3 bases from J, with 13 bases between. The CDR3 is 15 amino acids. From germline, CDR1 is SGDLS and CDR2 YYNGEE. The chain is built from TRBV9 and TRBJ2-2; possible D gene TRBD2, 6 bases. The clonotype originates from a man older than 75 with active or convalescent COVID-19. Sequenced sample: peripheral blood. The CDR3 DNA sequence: TGTGCCAGCAGCCTCCTCGGGACTTACACCGGGGAGCTGTTTTTT. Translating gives CASSLLGTYTGELFF.